This T cell receptor beta chain was recorded in a study of regulatory T cells in long-lasting Graves disease. Study results and limitations: Persistent Graves' disease cases displayed lower TCR diversity than newly diagnosed ones.

Time point in this sample: newly diagnosed GD, antithyroid drugs for less than 3 months. PBMC-derived RNA was used for the TCR library. This clonotype appeared many times. Its matching antigen is unknown. TCR beta libraries were built with iRepertoire HTBI primers and Arm-PCR of CDR3 regions. MiXCR, applied by TCRdb to the multiplex PCR reads, yields one record per CDR3 protein. This repertoire shows over 200,000 distinct CDR3 sequences, around 16% found once; its top ten account for approximately 20%. This CDR3 comprises 14 residues. From germline, CDR1 is KGHSH and CDR2 LQKENI. V trimming: 2 bases; J trimming: 15 bases; junction bases outside the gene matches: 10.

This material consisted of peripheral blood mononuclear cells (PBMCs), taken at new diagnosis, from a patient treated with antithyroid drugs. The chain links TRBV18 to TRBJ1-6; TRBD1 agrees at 7 bases. The sequence was collected from a female donor with Graves disease. The CDR3 sequence: CASSPTGTAEGLHF. The CDR3 DNA is TGTGCCAGCTCACCAACGGGGACAGCCGAGGGCCTCCACTTT.